These 16 T cell receptor beta chains were all obtained from the same sample, sequenced in a study of blood T cell repertoires in COVID-19. Produced via immunoSEQ multiplex PCR; TCRdb's table is partial and in-frame only. The data show approximately 220,000 clones, around 83% seen once. Sequencing used PBMCs or T cells enriched from blood (not recorded which). Receptor source: a woman in her 40s who had recovered from COVID-19.

V usage is TRBV11-2 and J usage is TRBJ2-2, with 8 bases fitting TRBD1. The CDR3 runs 17 residues. Germline V gives CDR1 SGHAT, CDR2 FQNNGV. The ends lost 4 bases at V and 1 base at J; junction bases unmatched: 8. The CDR3 here is CASSYPMGQVNTGELFF. The CDR3 DNA sequence: TGTGCCAGCAGCTACCCCATGGGACAGGTGAACACCGGGGAGCTGTTTTTT. The full variable domain, in which reference TRBV11-2 and TRBJ2-2 provide the parts outside the CDR3, is EAGVAQSPRYKIIEKRQSVAFWCNPISGHATLYWYQQILGQGPKLLIQFQNNGVVDDSQLPKDRFSAERLKGVDSTLKIQPAKLEDSAVYLCASSYPMGQVNTGELFFGEGSRLTVL.

This clone was counted only a few times. CDR3 nucleotide sequence: TGTGCCAGCAGTTACTCGACTAGCGGGGCCGAGTCTACGGAGACCCAGTACTTC. This sequence encodes CASSYSTSGAESTETQYF. The J gene is TRBJ2-5, the V gene TRBV6-2 or TRBV6-3, with TRBD2 matching over 11 bases. The CDR3 sequence is 18 residues long. The ends lost 0 bases at V and 5 bases at J; junction bases unmatched: 11. The germline V gene encodes CDR1 MNHEY and CDR2 SVGEGT.

The chain combines TRBV3-1 (or the pseudogene TRBV3-2) with TRBJ2-5; weak D call: TRBD2 (5 bases). The germline gives CDR1 LGHDT, CDR2 YNNKEL (reference sequence). The ends were cut back, 5 bases at V and 5 bases at J, with 12 bases in the middle. This CDR3 comprises 13 residues. This CDR3 is CASSNTRRETQYF. The CDR3 DNA reads TGTGCCAGCAGCAATACTAGGAGGGAGACCCAGTACTTC.

This clone is a singleton in its sample. The V and J genes are TRBV11-2 and TRBJ2-7; TRBD1 agrees at 7 bases. Germline CDR1 is SGHAT and CDR2 is FQNNGV. The CDR3 sequence is 15 residues long. The V and J ends lost 5 bases and 3 bases, in that order; junction bases with no gene match: 10. The CDR3 sequence: CASSRQGTGGYEQYV. The CDR3 nucleotides are TGTGCCAGCAGCCGACAGGGAACTGGGGGCTACGAGCAGTACGTC.

The V gene is TRBV28, the J gene TRBJ1-6, with a tentative D call TRBD1 (5 bases). This CDR3 is built from 15 residues. Germline V gene lookup returns CDR1 MDHEN and CDR2 SYDVKM. Trimming pared 2 bases from V and 9 bases from J, leaving 14 bases between. CDR3 protein: CASSLGGNEGSPLHF. CDR3 coding DNA: TGTGCCAGCAGTTTAGGGGGGAATGAGGGTTCACCCCTCCACTTT.

The gene calls are TRBV29-1 and TRBJ2-1; tentative D call: TRBD2 (6 bases). This CDR3 contains 13 residues. Germline CDR1 is SQVTM and CDR2 is ANQGSEA. The V end was cut by 4 bases, the J end by 4 bases, with 11 bases between. The CDR3 nucleotides read TGCAGCGTTGGAGGAGGGCGGTACAATGAGCAGTTCTTC. Translation: CSVGGGRYNEQFF.

V gene TRBV5-4 combines with J gene TRBJ1-2; unclear D gene. The germline V gene has CDR1 SGHNT and CDR2 YYREEE (reference sequence). V was trimmed by 2 bases and J by 8 bases, leaving 10 bases between them. This CDR3 has 12 residues. In DNA form, the CDR3 reads TGTGCCAGCAGCTTAGGGAGCTCCGGCTACACCTTC. Protein product: CASSLGSSGYTF.

The gene calls are TRBV25-1 and TRBJ1-2, with a tentative D call TRBD1 (5 bases). CDR3 length: 16 amino acids. V was cut by 4 bases and J by 8 bases, with 23 bases left in between. Germline V gene sequence: CDR1 MGHDK, CDR2 SYGVNS. This CDR3 reads CASSGDRDRHGGGYTF. DNA for the CDR3: TGTGCCAGCAGTGGTGACAGAGACCGCCACGGGGGGGGCTACACCTTC.

Regarding this clone: The identical CDR3 is also encoded by other nucleotide sequences in the sample. This chain uses TRBV5-1 with TRBJ2-3; D unresolved. The CDR3 totals 13 residues. The V and J ends lost 3 bases and 1 base respectively, with 6 bases between them. Germline V gene data show CDR1 as SGHRS and CDR2 as YFSETQ. The CDR3 DNA is TGCGCCAGCAGCTGGCCTGGCACAGATACGCAGTATTTT. Translated, it gives CASSWPGTDTQYF.

V usage is TRBV19 and J usage is TRBJ1-2, with 7 bases lining up with TRBD1. V was clipped by 3 bases and J by 6 bases; unmatched bases: 13. The V gene's germline CDR1 is LNHDA and CDR2 SQIVND (reference sequence). The CDR3 runs 16 residues. CDR3 DNA: TGTGCCAGTAGTATCCACAGGGGAACCGGTAAGGATGGCTACACCTTC. Its protein product is CASSIHRGTGKDGYTF.

This clone has just a few counts. The chain uses TRBV18 and TRBJ1-2; D is undetermined. V shed 2 bases and J shed 2 bases, with 9 bases lying between them. Germline assignment: CDR1 KGHSH and CDR2 LQKENI. The CDR3 sequence is 14 residues long. The CDR3 bases are TGTGCCAGCTCACCAGGGCGAAGAAACTATGGCTACACCTTC. It yields the protein CASSPGRRNYGYTF.

The rearrangement joins TRBV10-1 to TRBJ2-3; a possible D gene is TRBD2 (6 bases). The CDR3 length is 14 residues. Germline V lookup: CDR1 WNHNN, CDR2 SYGVQD (reference sequence). The V end lost 2 bases, the J end lost 5 bases, and 11 bases lay between the germline ends. CDR3: CASSETGARDTQYF. CDR3 nucleotide sequence: TGCGCCAGCAGTGAGACGGGAGCAAGAGATACGCAGTATTTT.

The rearrangement uses TRBV4-1 and TRBJ2-2, with D perhaps matching TRBD2 (5 bases). The germline V gene encodes CDR1 MGHRA and CDR2 YSYEKL. The CDR3 is 17 residues long. Trimming shortened V by 2 bases and J by 0 bases, and 13 bases separated the two germline ends. CDR3: CASSQPLASANTGELFF. CDR3 in DNA: TGCGCCAGCAGCCAACCTCTAGCCTCGGCGAACACCGGGGAGCTGTTTTTT.

V is TRBV11-3 and J is TRBJ1-1; D not resolved. V gave up 5 bases and J gave up 8 bases, with 21 bases separating them. CDR3 length: 15 amino acids. CDR1 and CDR2 from the germline V gene are SGHNT and YENEEA. The CDR3 coding sequence is TGTGCCAGCAGCCCAGACCTCCCTTCCAGAGGCGAAGCTTTCTTT. Its protein product is CASSPDLPSRGEAFF.

The chain couples TRBV11-3 to TRBJ1-1, with a possible D match to TRBD1 (5 bases). From germline, CDR1 is SGHNT and CDR2 YENEEA. V lost 5 bases to trimming and J lost 6 bases, with 19 bases between them. The CDR3 is 15 amino acids. CDR3 in amino acids: CASSGTSGLAPEAFF. In DNA form, the CDR3 reads TGTGCCAGCAGCGGAACTTCGGGACTAGCCCCTGAAGCTTTCTTT.

This chain links TRBV24-1 with TRBJ1-2; D call uncertain. Germline lookup yields CDR1 KGHDR and CDR2 SFDVKD. The CDR3 spans 13 residues. The germline V and J ends were trimmed by 0 bases and 4 bases, with 5 bases remaining between them. The CDR3 DNA sequence: TGTGCCACCAGTGATTTGTACAGCTATGGCTACACCTTC. Amino acid sequence: CATSDLYSYGYTF.